This paragraph reports one T cell receptor (beta chain). Its target is not known. The missing conserved phenylalanine or tryptophan at the end of this CDR3 makes a read error likely. This sample stems from a study of tumor-infiltrating lymphocytes in primary liver carcinoma. Study conclusions and caveats: Tumor tissue displayed a significantly greater top-250-clone fraction than blood (p = 0.039). Pairs comparing tumor with adjacent tissue or blood overlapped less than pairs drawn from tumor regions.

The CDR3 is made up of 13 amino acids. Germline lookup yields CDR1 SGHAT and CDR2 FQDESV (reference sequence). Reverse transcription of approximately 500 ng total RNA with a constant-region primer produced TCR beta cDNA. Each TCR beta library was derived from three nested multiplex PCR rounds that employed slightly modified ARM-PCR. TRBV1-TRBV30 forward primers paired with a C-beta reverse primer drove the first two PCR rounds, around 9 cycles each. Via MiXCR, TCRdb re-called the multiplex PCR reads, giving one row per CDR3 protein. The sample lists over 75,000 distinct CDR3 sequences, less than 75% seen once, with about 27% in the top ten. It was from roughly 20-30 mg of unsorted bulk tissue that RNA and DNA were co-extracted. Primary liver carcinoma in the patients was surgically resected.

This receptor was obtained from a man in his forties with primary liver carcinoma and hepatitis B virus infection. Sample: tumor-adjacent normal liver tissue. This chain uses TRBV11-1 with TRBJ2-5; D is unclear. CDR3 region: CTSTKISQETQYL. CDR3 sequence (DNA): TGCACCTCTACAAAGATAAGCCAAGAGACCCAGTACTTA.